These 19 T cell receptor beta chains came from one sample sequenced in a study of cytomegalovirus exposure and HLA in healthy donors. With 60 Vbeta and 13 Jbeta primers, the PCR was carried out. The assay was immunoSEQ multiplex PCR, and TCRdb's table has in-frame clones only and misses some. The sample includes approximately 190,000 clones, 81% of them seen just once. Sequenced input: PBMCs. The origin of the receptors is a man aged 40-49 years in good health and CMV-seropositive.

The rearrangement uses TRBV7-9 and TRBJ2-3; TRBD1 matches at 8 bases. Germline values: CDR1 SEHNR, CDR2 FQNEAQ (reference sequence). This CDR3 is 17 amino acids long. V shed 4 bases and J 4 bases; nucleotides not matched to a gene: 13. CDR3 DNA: TGTGCCAGCAGCTCGCCCGGACAGGGAACGATCGCAGATACGCAGTATTTT. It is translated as CASSSPGQGTIADTQYF.

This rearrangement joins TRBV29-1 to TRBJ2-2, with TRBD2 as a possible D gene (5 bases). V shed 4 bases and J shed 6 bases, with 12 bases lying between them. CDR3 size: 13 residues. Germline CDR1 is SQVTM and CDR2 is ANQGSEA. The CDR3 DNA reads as TGCAGCGTTGCGGCTGGAGGTCCCGGGGAGCTGTTTTTT. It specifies CSVAAGGPGELFF.

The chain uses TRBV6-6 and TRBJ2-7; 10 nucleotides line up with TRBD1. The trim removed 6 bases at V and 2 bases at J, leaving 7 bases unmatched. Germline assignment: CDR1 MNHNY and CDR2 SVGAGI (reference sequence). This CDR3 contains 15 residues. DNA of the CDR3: TGTGCCAGCAGCCCCCCCGGGACAGGGGCCTACGAGCAGTACTTC. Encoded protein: CASSPPGTGAYEQYF.

The CDR3 DNA follows: TGTGCCAGCAGCTTAGGAGGTAGCGGCACAGATACGCAGTATTTT. Its protein product is CASSLGGSGTDTQYF. The V and J genes are TRBV11-2 and TRBJ2-3; tentative D call: TRBD2 (5 bases). The CDR3 runs to 15 residues. Trimming removed 1 base at V and 1 base at J, with 9 bases between. Germline values: CDR1 SGHAT, CDR2 FQNNGV.

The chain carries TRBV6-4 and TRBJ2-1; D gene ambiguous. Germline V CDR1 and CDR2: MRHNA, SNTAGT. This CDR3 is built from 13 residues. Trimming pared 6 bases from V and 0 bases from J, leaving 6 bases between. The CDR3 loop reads CASSPGSYNEQFF. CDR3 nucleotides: TGTGCCAGCAGCCCAGGCTCCTACAATGAGCAGTTCTTC.

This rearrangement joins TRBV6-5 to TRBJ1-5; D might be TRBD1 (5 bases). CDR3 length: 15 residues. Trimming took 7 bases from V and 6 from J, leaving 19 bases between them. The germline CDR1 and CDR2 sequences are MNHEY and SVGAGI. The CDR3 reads CASTERGKIVQPQHF. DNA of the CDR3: TGTGCCAGCACCGAACGGGGGAAGATTGTTCAGCCCCAGCATTTT.

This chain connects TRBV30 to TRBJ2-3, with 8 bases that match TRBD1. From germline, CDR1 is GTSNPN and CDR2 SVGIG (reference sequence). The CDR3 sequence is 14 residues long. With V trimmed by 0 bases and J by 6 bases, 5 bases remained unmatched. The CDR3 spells CAWSVGQGRDTQYF. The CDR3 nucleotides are TGTGCCTGGAGTGTTGGACAGGGCCGGGATACGCAGTATTTT.

Here the CDR3 reads CASSYPEGFYGYTF. The CDR3 nucleotides are TGTGCCAGCAGTTATCCCGAGGGCTTCTATGGCTACACCTTC. The J gene is TRBJ1-2, the V gene TRBV6-1; the D is unclear. The germline V gene has CDR1 MNHNS and CDR2 SASEGT. V lost 5 bases to trimming and J lost 4 bases, with 14 bases between them. CDR3 length: 14 amino acids.

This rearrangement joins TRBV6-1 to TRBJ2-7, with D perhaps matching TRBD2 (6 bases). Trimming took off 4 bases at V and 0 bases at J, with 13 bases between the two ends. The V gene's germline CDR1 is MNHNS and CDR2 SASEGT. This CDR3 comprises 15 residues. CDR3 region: CASSGRGFSSYEQYF. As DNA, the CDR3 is TGTGCCAGCAGTGGGAGGGGATTTAGCTCCTACGAGCAGTACTTC.

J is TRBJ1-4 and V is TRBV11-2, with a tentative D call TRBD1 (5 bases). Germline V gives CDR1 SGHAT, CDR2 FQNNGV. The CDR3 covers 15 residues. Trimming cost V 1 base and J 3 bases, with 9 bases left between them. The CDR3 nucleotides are TGTGCCAGCAGCTTAGTTGGGGCGGCTAATGAAAAACTGTTTTTT. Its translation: CASSLVGAANEKLFF.

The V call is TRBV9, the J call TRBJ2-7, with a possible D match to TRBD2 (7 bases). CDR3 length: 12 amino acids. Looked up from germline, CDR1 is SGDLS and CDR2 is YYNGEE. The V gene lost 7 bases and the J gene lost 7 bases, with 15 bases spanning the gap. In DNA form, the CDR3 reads TGTGCCAGCGGCCGGGGGGCGTGGGAGCAGTACTTC. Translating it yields CASGRGAWEQYF.

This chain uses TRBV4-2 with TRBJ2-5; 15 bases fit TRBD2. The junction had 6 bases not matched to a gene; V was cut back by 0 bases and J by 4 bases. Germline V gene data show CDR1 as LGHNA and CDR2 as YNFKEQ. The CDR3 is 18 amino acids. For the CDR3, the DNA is TGTGCCAGCAGCCAAGATCCCGGACTAGCGGGAGGGGGAGAGACCCAGTACTTC. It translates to CASSQDPGLAGGGETQYF.

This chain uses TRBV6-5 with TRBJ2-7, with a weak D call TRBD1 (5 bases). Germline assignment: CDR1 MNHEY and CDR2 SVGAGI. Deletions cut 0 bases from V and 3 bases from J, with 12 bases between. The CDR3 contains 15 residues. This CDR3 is CASSYSRDQGYEQYF. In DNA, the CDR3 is TGTGCCAGCAGTTACTCGAGAGACCAGGGCTACGAGCAGTACTTC.

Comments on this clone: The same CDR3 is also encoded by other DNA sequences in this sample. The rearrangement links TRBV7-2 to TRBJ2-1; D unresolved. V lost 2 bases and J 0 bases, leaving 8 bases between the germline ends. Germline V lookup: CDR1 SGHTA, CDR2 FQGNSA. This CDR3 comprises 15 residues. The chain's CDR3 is CASSLSGSSYNEQFF. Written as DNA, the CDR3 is TGTGCCAGCAGCTTATCAGGCAGCTCCTACAATGAGCAGTTCTTC. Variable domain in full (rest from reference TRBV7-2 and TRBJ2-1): GAGVSQSPSNKVTEKGKDVELRCDPISGHTALYWYRQSLGQGLEFLIYFQGNSAPDKSGLPSDRFSAERTGGSVSTLTIQRTQQEDSAVYLCASSLSGSSYNEQFFGPGTRLTVL.

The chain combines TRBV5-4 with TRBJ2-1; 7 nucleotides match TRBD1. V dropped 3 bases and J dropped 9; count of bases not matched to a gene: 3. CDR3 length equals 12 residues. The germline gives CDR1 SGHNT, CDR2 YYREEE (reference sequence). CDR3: CASSWTGSEQFF. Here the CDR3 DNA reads TGTGCCAGCAGCTGGACAGGTAGTGAGCAGTTCTTC.

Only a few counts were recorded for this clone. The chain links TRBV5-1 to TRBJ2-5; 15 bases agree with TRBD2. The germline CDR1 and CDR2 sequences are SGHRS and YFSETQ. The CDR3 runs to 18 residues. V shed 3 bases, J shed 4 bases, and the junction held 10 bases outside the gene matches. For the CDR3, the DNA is TGCGCCAGCAGCTACGGACTAGCGGGAGGGACAAGGGGAGAGACCCAGTACTTC. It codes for CASSYGLAGGTRGETQYF.

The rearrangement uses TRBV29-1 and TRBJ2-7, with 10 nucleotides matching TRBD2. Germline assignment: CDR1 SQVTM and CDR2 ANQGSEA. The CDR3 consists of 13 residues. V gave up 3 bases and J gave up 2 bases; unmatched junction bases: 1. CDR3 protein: CSVDLAGAYEQYF. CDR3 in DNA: TGCAGCGTTGATCTAGCGGGGGCCTACGAGCAGTACTTC.

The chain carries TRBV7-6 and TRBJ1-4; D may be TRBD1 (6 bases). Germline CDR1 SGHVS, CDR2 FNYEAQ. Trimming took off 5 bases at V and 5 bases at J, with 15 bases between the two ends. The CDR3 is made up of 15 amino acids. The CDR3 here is CASSPRDRWNEKLFF. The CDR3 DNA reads TGTGCCAGCAGCCCAAGAGACAGGTGGAATGAAAAACTGTTTTTT.

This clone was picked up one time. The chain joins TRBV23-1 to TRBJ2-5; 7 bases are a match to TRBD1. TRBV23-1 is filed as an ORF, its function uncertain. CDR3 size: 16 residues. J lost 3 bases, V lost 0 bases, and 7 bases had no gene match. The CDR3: CASSQSGQRREETQYF. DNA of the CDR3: TGCGCCAGCAGTCAATCGGGACAGCGGCGGGAAGAGACCCAGTACTTC.